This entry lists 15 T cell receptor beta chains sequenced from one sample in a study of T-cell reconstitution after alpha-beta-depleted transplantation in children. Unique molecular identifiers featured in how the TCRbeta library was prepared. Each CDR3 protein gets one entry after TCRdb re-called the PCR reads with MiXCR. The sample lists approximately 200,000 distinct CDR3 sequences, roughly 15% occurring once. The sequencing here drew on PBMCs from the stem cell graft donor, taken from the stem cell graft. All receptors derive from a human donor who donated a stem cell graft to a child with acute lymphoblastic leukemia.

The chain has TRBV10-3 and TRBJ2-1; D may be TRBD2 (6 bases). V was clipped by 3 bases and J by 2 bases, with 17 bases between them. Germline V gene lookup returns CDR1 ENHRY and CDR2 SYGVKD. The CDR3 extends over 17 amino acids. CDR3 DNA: TGTGCCATCAGTGACCTCCCTATTAGCGGAACCTACAATGAGCAGTTCTTC. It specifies CAISDLPISGTYNEQFF.

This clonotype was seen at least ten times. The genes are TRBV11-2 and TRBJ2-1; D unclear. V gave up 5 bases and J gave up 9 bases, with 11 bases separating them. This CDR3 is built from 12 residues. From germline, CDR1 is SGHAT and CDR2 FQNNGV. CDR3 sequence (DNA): TGTGCCAGCAGCAATAGCCGTCTTGAGCAGTTCTTC. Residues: CASSNSRLEQFF. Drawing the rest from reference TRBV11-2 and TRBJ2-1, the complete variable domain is EAGVAQSPRYKIIEKRQSVAFWCNPISGHATLYWYQQILGQGPKLLIQFQNNGVVDDSQLPKDRFSAERLKGVDSTLKIQPAKLEDSAVYLCASSNSRLEQFFGPGTRLTVL.

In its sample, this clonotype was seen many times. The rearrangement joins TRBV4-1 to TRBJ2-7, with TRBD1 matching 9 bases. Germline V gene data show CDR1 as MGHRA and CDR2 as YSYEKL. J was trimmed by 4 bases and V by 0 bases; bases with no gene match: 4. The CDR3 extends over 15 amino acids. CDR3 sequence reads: CASSQEGQGLYEQYF. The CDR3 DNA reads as TGCGCCAGCAGCCAAGAGGGACAGGGCCTTTACGAGCAGTACTTC.

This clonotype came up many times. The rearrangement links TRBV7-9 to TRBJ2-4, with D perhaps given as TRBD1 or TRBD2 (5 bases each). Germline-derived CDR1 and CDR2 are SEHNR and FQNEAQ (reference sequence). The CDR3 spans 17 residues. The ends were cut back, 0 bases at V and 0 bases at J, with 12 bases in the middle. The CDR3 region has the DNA TGTGCCAGCAGCTTAGCGCTAAGGGGAGTAGCCAAAAACATTCAGTACTTC. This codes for CASSLALRGVAKNIQYF.

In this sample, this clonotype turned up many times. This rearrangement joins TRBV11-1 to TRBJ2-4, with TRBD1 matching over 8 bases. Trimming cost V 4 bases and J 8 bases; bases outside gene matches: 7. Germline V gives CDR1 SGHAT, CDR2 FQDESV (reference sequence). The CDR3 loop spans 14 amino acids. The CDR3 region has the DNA TGTGCCAGCAGCTCTAGGGGACAGGCGGACATTCAGTACTTC. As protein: CASSSRGQADIQYF.

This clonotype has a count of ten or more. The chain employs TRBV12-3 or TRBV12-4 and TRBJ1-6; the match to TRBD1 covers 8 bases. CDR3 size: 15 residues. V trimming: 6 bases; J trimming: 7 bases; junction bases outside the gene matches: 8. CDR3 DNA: TGTGCCAGCAGATGGACAGGGTTCTTGAATTCACCCCTCCACTTT. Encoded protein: CASRWTGFLNSPLHF.

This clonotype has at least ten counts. CDR3 amino acids: CASSLPGGGNQPQHF. CDR3 DNA sequence: TGTGCCAGCAGTTTACCGGGGGGGGGCAATCAGCCCCAGCATTTT. The chain is built from TRBV28 and TRBJ1-5; D perhaps matches TRBD1 (5 bases). There are 15 residues in the CDR3. Trimming took 2 bases from V and 2 from J, leaving 10 bases between them. Germline V gives CDR1 MDHEN, CDR2 SYDVKM.

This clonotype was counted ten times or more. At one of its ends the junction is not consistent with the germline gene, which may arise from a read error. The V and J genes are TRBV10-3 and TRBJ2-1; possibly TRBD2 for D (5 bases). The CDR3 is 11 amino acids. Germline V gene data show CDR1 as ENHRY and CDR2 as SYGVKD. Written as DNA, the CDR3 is TGTGCCATCCGAGACTACCATGAGCAGTTCTTC. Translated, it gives CAIRDYHEQFF.

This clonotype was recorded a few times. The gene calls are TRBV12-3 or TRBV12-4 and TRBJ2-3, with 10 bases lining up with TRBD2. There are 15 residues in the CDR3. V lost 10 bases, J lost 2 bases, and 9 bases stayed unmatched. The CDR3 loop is CATLLAGANTDTQYF. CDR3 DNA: TGTGCCACCTTGCTAGCGGGAGCGAACACAGATACGCAGTATTTT.

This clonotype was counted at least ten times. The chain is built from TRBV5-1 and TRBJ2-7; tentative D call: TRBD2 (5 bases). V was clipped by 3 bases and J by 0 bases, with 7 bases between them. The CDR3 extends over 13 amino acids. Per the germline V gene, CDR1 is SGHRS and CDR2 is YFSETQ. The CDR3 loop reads CASSSGLSYEQYF. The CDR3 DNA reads TGCGCCAGCAGCTCCGGACTCTCCTACGAGCAGTACTTC.

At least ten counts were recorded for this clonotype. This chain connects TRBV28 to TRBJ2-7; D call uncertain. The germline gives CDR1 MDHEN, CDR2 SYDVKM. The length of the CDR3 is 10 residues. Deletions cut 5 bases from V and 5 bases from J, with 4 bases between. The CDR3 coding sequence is TGTGCCAGCAGTGACGACGAGCAGTACTTC. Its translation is CASSDDEQYF.

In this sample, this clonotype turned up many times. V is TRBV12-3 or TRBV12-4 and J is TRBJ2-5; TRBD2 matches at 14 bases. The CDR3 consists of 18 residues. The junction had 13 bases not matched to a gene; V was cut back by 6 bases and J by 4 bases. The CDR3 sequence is CASSRNPGLAGVAETQYF. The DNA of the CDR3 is TGTGCCAGCAGCCGGAATCCGGGACTAGCGGGAGTGGCAGAGACCCAGTACTTC.

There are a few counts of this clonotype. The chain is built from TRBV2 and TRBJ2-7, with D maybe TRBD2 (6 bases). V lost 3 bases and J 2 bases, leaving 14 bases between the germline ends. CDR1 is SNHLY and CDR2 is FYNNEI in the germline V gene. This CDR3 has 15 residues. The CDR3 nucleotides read TGTGCCAGCAGTGATATCGTCGGGAGCCCCTACGAGCAGTACTTC. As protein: CASSDIVGSPYEQYF. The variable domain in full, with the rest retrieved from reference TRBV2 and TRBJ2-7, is EPEVTQTPSHQVTQMGQEVILRCVPISNHLYFYWYRQILGQKVEFLVSFYNNEISEKSEIFDDQFSVERPDGSNFTLKIRSTKLEDSAMYFCASSDIVGSPYEQYFGPGTRLTVT.

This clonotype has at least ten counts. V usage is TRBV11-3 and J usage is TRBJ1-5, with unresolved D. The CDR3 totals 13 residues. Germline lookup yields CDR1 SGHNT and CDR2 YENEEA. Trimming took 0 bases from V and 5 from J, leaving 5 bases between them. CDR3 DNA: TGTGCCAGCAGCTTAGATCGAGATCAGCCCCAGCATTTT. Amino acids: CASSLDRDQPQHF.

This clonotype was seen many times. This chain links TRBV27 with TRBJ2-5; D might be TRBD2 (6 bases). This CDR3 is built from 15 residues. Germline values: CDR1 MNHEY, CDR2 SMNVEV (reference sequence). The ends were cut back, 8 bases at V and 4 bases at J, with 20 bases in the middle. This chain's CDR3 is CASAPSRELGETQYF. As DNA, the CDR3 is TGTGCCAGCGCTCCTTCTCGGGAGTTGGGAGAGACCCAGTACTTC.